A single sample is the source of the 14 T cell receptor beta chains below, sequenced in a study of post-analysis software for immune sequencing data. Study-wide results and caveats: Roughly 5 TRBV segments occurring more often in patients than controls included TRBV5-6, TRBV5-1 and TRBV20-1.

Their cognate antigens are unknown. Researchers reported that TCR beta cDNA libraries carried unique molecular identifiers. In TCRdb, the PCR reads were re-called with MiXCR into one record per CDR3 protein. This table has 820,000 or so distinct CDR3 sequences, 53% appearing once. Sequenced input: blood. The receptors here all came from a girl under 18 with multiple sclerosis.

A few counts support this clonotype. The chain couples TRBV12-3 or TRBV12-4 to TRBJ1-1; 10 bases align to TRBD1. The V segment lost 2 bases and the J segment 4 bases; nucleotides outside the gene matches: 10. CDR3 size: 17 residues. CDR3 region: CASSLRAGTGVTTEAFF. CDR3 in DNA: TGTGCCAGCAGTTTACGGGCCGGGACAGGGGTGACCACTGAAGCTTTCTTT.

This chain joins TRBV20-1 and TRBJ1-1, with D unclear. Trimming stripped 1 base from V and 0 bases from J, with 18 bases between. In germline, CDR1 is DFQATT, CDR2 SNEGSKA (reference sequence). The CDR3 consists of 17 residues. The CDR3 nucleotides are TGCAGTGCTAGAGTCCCGGGGTTGGGATGGGTGAACACTGAAGCTTTCTTT. Amino acid sequence: CSARVPGLGWVNTEAFF.

The chain couples TRBV29-1 to TRBJ2-3, with D maybe TRBD2 (6 bases). This CDR3 is built from 14 residues. V was shortened by 4 bases and J by 2 bases, with 13 bases between the two germline ends. CDR1 is SQVTM, CDR2 ANQGSEA, per germline. DNA for the CDR3: TGCAGCGTTGGCGGCGGGGAGTTCACAGATACGCAGTATTTT. Residues: CSVGGGEFTDTQYF.

The V and J genes are TRBV12-3 or TRBV12-4 and TRBJ2-5; D possibly uses TRBD1 or TRBD2 (6 bases each). V lost 2 bases to trimming and J lost 9 bases, with 13 bases between them. The CDR3 is made up of 13 amino acids. The CDR3 region has the DNA TGTGCCAGCAGTTTACAGGCAGGGGAGGCCCAGTACTTC. It specifies CASSLQAGEAQYF.

This chain joins TRBV12-3 or TRBV12-4 and TRBJ1-1; D might be TRBD1 (6 bases). V was shortened by 6 bases and J by 4 bases, with 15 bases between the two germline ends. The CDR3 extends over 14 amino acids. The CDR3 nucleotides read TGTGCCAGCAGAGGGGGACTGCTTGGCACTGAAGCTTTCTTT. Translating gives CASRGGLLGTEAFF.

DNA for the CDR3: TGTGCCAGCAGCTCGAGGGGCGGGGGAGGATCCTACGAGCAGTACTTC. Protein product: CASSSRGGGGSYEQYF. The rearrangement uses TRBV7-9 and TRBJ2-7; 7 bases match TRBD2. Looked up from germline, CDR1 is SEHNR and CDR2 is FQNEAQ (reference sequence). The CDR3 has 16 residues. Losses at the gene ends were 4 bases for V and 1 base for J; bases not matched to a gene: 10.

A few counts support this clonotype. At one boundary the junction diverges from the germline segment, which might be a read error. The chain carries TRBV27 and TRBJ2-6; D is tentatively TRBD1 or TRBD2 (5 bases each). The CDR3 spans 15 residues. Germline lookup yields CDR1 MNHEY and CDR2 SMNVEV (reference sequence). The CDR3 region is CASSPGISGANVLTF. The CDR3 DNA reads TGTGCCAGCAGTCCCGGGATCTCTGGGGCCAATGTCCTGACTTTC.

This clonotype has more than one count but fewer than ten. The rearrangement links TRBV4-1 to TRBJ1-2; D gene ambiguous. Per germline, CDR1 MGHRA and CDR2 YSYEKL. V was trimmed by 0 bases and J by 1 base, leaving 9 bases between them. The CDR3 has 15 amino acids. CDR3 sequence: CASSQDTPYNYGYTF. The CDR3 DNA sequence: TGCGCCAGCAGCCAAGACACACCCTATAACTATGGCTACACCTTC.

The V gene is TRBV15, the J gene TRBJ2-3, with 11 bases matching TRBD2. The CDR3 sequence is 14 residues long. V shed 8 bases and J 3 bases; nucleotides not matched to a gene: 4. CDR1 and CDR2 (germline): LNHNV, YYDKDF (reference sequence). CDR3 in amino acids: CATRLAGLTDTQYF. CDR3 DNA sequence: TGTGCCACCCGACTAGCGGGGCTGACAGATACGCAGTATTTT. The full variable domain, in which reference TRBV15 and TRBJ2-3 provide the parts outside the CDR3, is DAMVIQNPRYQVTQFGKPVTLSCSQTLNHNVMYWYQQKSSQAPKLLFHYYDKDFNNEADTPDNFQSRRPNTSFCFLDIRSPGLGDTAMYLCATRLAGLTDTQYFGPGTRLTVL.

This clonotype was observed a handful of times. The chain combines TRBV7-3 with TRBJ2-3; D unresolved. CDR1 is SGHTA and CDR2 is FQGTGA in the germline V gene. This CDR3 spans 12 amino acids. Between the trimmed V and J ends, which lost 6 bases and 4 bases, there was a span of 8 bases. The CDR3, as DNA: TGTGCCAGCAGTATGACTTCAGATACGCAGTATTTT. Translating it yields CASSMTSDTQYF.

This clonotype showed up just a few times. The rearrangement uses TRBV5-1 and TRBJ2-7, with D perhaps TRBD2 (6 bases). The CDR3 loop spans 13 amino acids. Trimming removed 4 bases at V and 6 bases at J, with 14 bases between. Germline V gene data show CDR1 as SGHRS and CDR2 as YFSETQ. The CDR3 DNA is TGCGCCAGCAGCCCCGTAGTGGGGGGCGAGCAGTACTTC. Its translation: CASSPVVGGEQYF.

The chain joins TRBV9 to TRBJ2-7; D uncertain. The CDR3 contains 16 residues. V lost 2 bases and J lost 5, with 20 bases in between. Germline V gene sequence: CDR1 SGDLS, CDR2 YYNGEE. As DNA, the CDR3 is TGTGCCAGCAGCGTTAGTCCCGGGCCCTCTAGGGACGAGCAGTACTTC. Translated: CASSVSPGPSRDEQYF.

The V and J genes are TRBV29-1 and TRBJ2-1; 8 bases line up with TRBD1. The DNA end lines up better with TRBJ2-7; the J call may be wrong. The CDR3 runs 15 residues. Germline V CDR1 and CDR2: SQVTM, ANQGSEA. This CDR3 reads CSVRTGWSSYNEQYF. Here the CDR3 DNA reads TGCAGCGTCAGGACAGGGTGGAGCTCCTACAATGAGCAGTACTTC.

This clonotype was counted between two and nine times. CDR3 DNA sequence: TGTGCTAGTGGTTTGGTACTAAATCCGCATACGCAGTATTTT. Translating it yields CASGLVLNPHTQYF. The V gene is TRBV12-5, the J gene TRBJ2-3; D ambiguous. The length of the CDR3 is 14 residues. The germline V and J ends were trimmed by 0 bases and 7 bases, with 11 bases remaining between them. Germline V gene data show CDR1 as LGHNT and CDR2 as FRNRAP.